This TCR beta chain was identified in a study of cytomegalovirus exposure and HLA in healthy donors. General study points: The classifier was said to identify cytomegalovirus status with high specificity and sensitivity. Later analysis identified a missense DCLRE1C variant that was linked to TCR beta V- and J-gene trimming.

Points on this clone: The antigen is undetermined.

Trimming shortened V by 2 bases and J by 0 bases, and 5 bases separated the two germline ends. CDR1 and CDR2 (germline): SGHRS, YFSETQ. The CDR3 runs 13 residues. Researchers ran the PCR with 60 Vbeta and 13 Jbeta primers. Sequenced by immunoSEQ multiplex PCR; TCRdb stores in-frame clones only, minus some. The sample holds approximately 180,000 clones, 70% to 75% seen once. This clonotype was sampled from a male donor in good health and CMV-seronegative. The J gene is TRBJ1-1, the V gene TRBV5-1, with no clear D. The sequencing input was PBMCs. The CDR3 reads CASSFEVNTEAFF. In nucleotides, the CDR3 is TGCGCCAGCAGCTTTGAGGTGAACACTGAAGCTTTCTTT.